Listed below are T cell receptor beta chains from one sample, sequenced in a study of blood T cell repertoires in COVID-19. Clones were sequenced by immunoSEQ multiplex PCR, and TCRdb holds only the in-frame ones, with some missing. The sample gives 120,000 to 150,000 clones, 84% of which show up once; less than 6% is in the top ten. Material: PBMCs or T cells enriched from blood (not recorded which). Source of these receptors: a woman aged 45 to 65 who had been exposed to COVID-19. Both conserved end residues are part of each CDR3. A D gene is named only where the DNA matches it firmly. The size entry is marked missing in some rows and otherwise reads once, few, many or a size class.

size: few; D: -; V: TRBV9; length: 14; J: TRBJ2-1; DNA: TGTGCCAGCAGCGTAGGGGCCAGTCCCAATGAGCAGTTCTTC; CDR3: CASSVGASPNEQFF
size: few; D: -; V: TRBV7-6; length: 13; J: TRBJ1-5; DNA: TGTGCCGGCGGGCCAGGGGTCAATCAGCCCCAGCATTTT; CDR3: CAGGPGVNQPQHF
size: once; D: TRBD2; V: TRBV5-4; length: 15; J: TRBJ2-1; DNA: TGTGCCAGCAGCTTGAAGCGGGAGGCCTACAATGAGCAGTTCTTC; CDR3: CASSLKREAYNEQFF
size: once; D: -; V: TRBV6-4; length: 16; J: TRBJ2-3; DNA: TGTGCCAGCAGTGACCGAGCAGGGAGGGGGACAGATACGCAGTATTTT; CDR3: CASSDRAGRGTDTQYF
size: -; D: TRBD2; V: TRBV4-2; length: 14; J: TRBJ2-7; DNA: TGTGCCAGCAGCCAAGATGGGCTAGCGGGGGGTCCCGACTTC; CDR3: CASSQDGLAGGPDF
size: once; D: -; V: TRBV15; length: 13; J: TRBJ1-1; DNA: TGTGCCACCAGCAGAGCAGGGAACACTGAAGCTTTCTTT; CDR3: CATSRAGNTEAFF
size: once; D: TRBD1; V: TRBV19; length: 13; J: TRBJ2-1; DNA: TGTGCCAGTAGCAGCGACAGGGGCAATGAGCAGTTCTTC; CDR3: CASSSDRGNEQFF
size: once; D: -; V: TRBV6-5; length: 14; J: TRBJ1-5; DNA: TGTGCCAGCAGGTTCGCACCGGCGGGGCAGCCCCAGCATTTT; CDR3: CASRFAPAGQPQHF
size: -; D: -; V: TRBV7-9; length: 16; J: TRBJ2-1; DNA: TGTGCCAGCAGCCTCCTAGGGGGACCGACCTACAATGAGCAGTTCTTC; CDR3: CASSLLGGPTYNEQFF
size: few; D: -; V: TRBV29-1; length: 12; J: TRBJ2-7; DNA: TGCAGCGCCGCGGGGGCCACCTACGAGCAGTACTTC; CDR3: CSAAGATYEQYF
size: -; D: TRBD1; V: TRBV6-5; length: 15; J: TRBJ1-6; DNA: TGTGCCAGCAGGTCACCGGGACAGGGGATTTCACCCCTCCACTTT; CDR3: CASRSPGQGISPLHF
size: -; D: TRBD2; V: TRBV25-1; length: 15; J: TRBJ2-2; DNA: TGTGCCAGCACCCCTAGCGGGAGTAACACCGGGGAGCTGTTTTTT; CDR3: CASTPSGSNTGELFF
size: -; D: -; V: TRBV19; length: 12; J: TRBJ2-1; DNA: TGTGCCAGTAGTACCGGACCAGCGGGGCAGTTCTTC; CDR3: CASSTGPAGQFF
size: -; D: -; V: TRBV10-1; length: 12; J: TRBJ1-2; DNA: TGCGCCAGCAGTGAAGGGAGCTATGGCTACACCTTC; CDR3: CASSEGSYGYTF
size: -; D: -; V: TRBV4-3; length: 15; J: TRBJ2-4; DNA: TGCGCCAGCAGCCAGGTCGACAGCGCAAAAAACATTCAGTACTTC; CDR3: CASSQVDSAKNIQYF
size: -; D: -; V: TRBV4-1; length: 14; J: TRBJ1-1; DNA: TGCGCCAGCAGCCAAGAAGTGAGAAACACTGAAGCTTTCTTT; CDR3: CASSQEVRNTEAFF